This T cell receptor (beta chain) came from a study of cytomegalovirus exposure and HLA in healthy donors. Whole-study context: In an earlier analysis, approximately 120 million unique TCR beta sequences were found from some 200 million T cells.

Points from the study as a whole: Diagnosis of cytomegalovirus status made by the classifier reportedly showed high specificity and sensitivity.

As regards this clone: Its antigen is unidentified.

This CDR3 comprises 14 residues. V shed 4 bases, J shed 5 bases, and the junction held 4 bases outside the gene matches. Germline CDR1 reads SEHNR; CDR2 reads FQNEAQ (reference sequence). The primer mix had 60 Vbeta and 13 Jbeta primers. Here immunoSEQ multiplex PCR was the method, and the copy in TCRdb shows in-frame clones only, minus some. The sample consists of 130,000 or so clones, approximately 80% of them appearing once. The sequenced material came from PBMCs. The source is a woman between 18 and 29 years old in good health and CMV-seropositive. The gene calls are TRBV7-9 and TRBJ1-5, with 8 bases identical to TRBD1. The CDR3 is CASSSSTGDQPQHF. The CDR3 region has the DNA TGTGCCAGCAGCTCTTCGACAGGGGATCAGCCCCAGCATTTT.